The present entry profiles one T cell receptor (beta chain) with its context. Expressed TCRB transcripts were sequenced, since all the RNA that had been isolated was reverse transcribed. Sequencing used immunoSEQ multiplex PCR; TCRdb keeps in-frame clones, though not all of them. The table records around 430,000 clones, approximately 28% of them present only once. CDR1 is GTSNPN, CDR2 SVGIG, per germline (reference sequence). The length of the CDR3 is 16 residues. J lost 4 bases, V lost 3 bases, and 7 bases had no gene match. The data originate from a study of beta chain features in type 1 diabetes. This TCR was sampled from a man younger than 35 in good health. Sequenced sample: naive CD4+ T cells from blood. The rearrangement links TRBV30 to TRBJ2-1; 12 bases map to TRBD2. The CDR3 region is CAWSQRGTSGYNEQFF. For the CDR3, the DNA is TGTGCCTGGAGCCAAAGGGGGACTAGCGGGTACAATGAGCAGTTCTTC.